Listed here are 29 T cell receptor beta chains from one sample, sequenced in a study of cytomegalovirus exposure and HLA in healthy donors. Primers for the PCR totalled 60 Vbeta and 13 Jbeta. The repertoire was sequenced with immunoSEQ multiplex PCR; TCRdb's copy has only in-frame clones and lacks some. This sample has 150,000 to 180,000 clones, with 70% to 80% found just once. The specimen was PBMCs. These receptors all come from a man aged 25 to 45 in good health and CMV-seronegative.

This clone was recorded once. The chain is built from TRBV27 and TRBJ2-1; D is uncertain. The V end was cut by 6 bases, the J end by 3 bases, with 9 bases between. The germline gives CDR1 MNHEY, CDR2 SMNVEV (reference sequence). CDR3 size: 13 residues. This chain's CDR3 is CASSPTGYNEQFF. In nucleotides, the CDR3 is TGTGCCAGCAGCCCCACTGGCTACAATGAGCAGTTCTTC.

This clone was seen a handful of times. The chain is built from TRBV28 and TRBJ2-1, with TRBD1 identical over 9 bases. The CDR3 has 15 residues. V shed 4 bases, J shed 2 bases, and the junction held 3 bases outside the gene matches. CDR1 is MDHEN, CDR2 SYDVKM, per germline. CDR3 coding DNA: TGTGCCAGCAGTTCGGGACAGGGAGCCTACAATGAGCAGTTCTTC. It is translated as CASSSGQGAYNEQFF.

The genes are TRBV6-4 and TRBJ2-1; maybe TRBD2 (6 bases). This CDR3 region has 15 residues. V shed 0 bases and J shed 7 bases, with 13 bases lying between them. CDR1 and CDR2 from the germline V gene are MRHNA and SNTAGT. The CDR3 loop is CASSDSPASENEQFF. In nucleotides, the CDR3 is TGTGCCAGCAGTGACTCCCCAGCTAGCGAAAATGAGCAGTTCTTC.

This clone was counted between two and nine times. The rearrangement links TRBV19 to TRBJ2-1; 7 nucleotides agree with TRBD1. The CDR3 contains 15 residues. Looked up from germline, CDR1 is LNHDA and CDR2 is SQIVND (reference sequence). V was pared by 4 bases and J by 3 bases, with 6 bases of the junction left unmatched. The chain's CDR3 is CASSRIGDSYNEQFF. CDR3 bases: TGTGCCAGTAGTAGAATTGGGGACAGCTACAATGAGCAGTTCTTC.

This clone was observed a few times. The chain joins TRBV4-3 to TRBJ1-5, with D possibly matching TRBD1 (6 bases). With 3 bases removed from V and 5 bases from J, the gap between germline ends came to 8 bases. This CDR3 has 13 residues. The germline CDR1 and CDR2 sequences are LGHNA and YSLEER. Here the CDR3 reads CASSQKGDQPQHF. The CDR3 bases are TGCGCCAGCAGCCAGAAGGGGGATCAGCCCCAGCATTTT.

The chain couples TRBV18 to TRBJ2-5, with D uncertain. Germline lookup yields CDR1 KGHSH and CDR2 LQKENI. V gave up 3 bases and J gave up 5 bases, with 13 bases separating them. The CDR3 length is 14 residues. This CDR3 is CASSPIGSLETQYF. The CDR3 bases are TGTGCCAGCTCACCTATCGGGTCCCTGGAGACCCAGTACTTC.

The DNA of the CDR3 is TGTGCCAGCACTGAGGACAGGGCCCTTGAGCAGTTCTTC. It is translated as CASTEDRALEQFF. The chain uses TRBV2 and TRBJ2-1; 8 bases are shared with TRBD1. The CDR3 has 13 residues. V shed 7 bases, J shed 9 bases, and the junction held 8 bases outside the gene matches. Germline V gene lookup returns CDR1 SNHLY and CDR2 FYNNEI.

This clone has a single count. This chain uses TRBV7-8 with TRBJ2-7; 11 nucleotides align to TRBD2. V lost 4 bases to trimming and J lost 7 bases; unmatched junction nucleotides: 9. The germline gives CDR1 SGHVS, CDR2 FQNEAQ. The CDR3 sequence is 15 residues long. CDR3 in amino acids: CASSSLAGVLGEQYF. CDR3 bases: TGTGCCAGCAGCTCACTAGCGGGGGTATTGGGGGAGCAGTACTTC.

This chain uses TRBV6-1 with TRBJ2-7, with 8 positions matching TRBD1. The J segment lost 2 bases and the V segment lost 0 bases, leaving 3 bases of the junction unmatched. This CDR3 is built from 15 residues. Looked up from germline, CDR1 is MNHNS and CDR2 is SASEGT. CDR3 protein: CASSEAQGVTYEQYF. The CDR3 nucleotides read TGTGCCAGCAGTGAAGCACAGGGGGTTACCTACGAGCAGTACTTC.

Worth noting for this clone: One end of the junction does not line up with germline, which may come from a read error. The chain joins TRBV2 to TRBJ1-6, with 7 nucleotides matching TRBD1. This CDR3 region has 16 residues. The germline V gene encodes CDR1 SNHLY and CDR2 FYNNEI. CDR3 in amino acids: CATQGEIYSYNSPLNF. The CDR3 nucleotides are TGTGCCACGCAGGGGGAGATTTACTCCTATAATTCACCCCTCAACTTT.

This rearrangement joins TRBV5-1 to TRBJ1-4; 10 nucleotides align to TRBD1. Germline loops: CDR1 SGHRS, CDR2 YFSETQ. V gave up 0 bases and J gave up 7 bases; unmatched junction bases: 3. The CDR3 runs 15 residues. CDR3 nucleotide sequence: TGCGCCAGCAGCTTGGGGGACAGGGGTCCTGAAAAACTGTTTTTT. This sequence encodes CASSLGDRGPEKLFF.

The CDR3 sequence is CATQPGGQGAYEQYF. The CDR3 coding sequence is TGTGCCACCCAGCCGGGGGGACAGGGGGCGTACGAGCAGTACTTC. V is TRBV15 and J is TRBJ2-7; 12 bases map to TRBD1. The CDR3 length is 15 residues. V lost 8 bases, J lost 4 bases, and 9 bases stayed unmatched. Germline values: CDR1 LNHNV, CDR2 YYDKDF (reference sequence). The complete variable domain, with remaining parts taken from reference TRBV15 and TRBJ2-7, reads DAMVIQNPRYQVTQFGKPVTLSCSQTLNHNVMYWYQQKSSQAPKLLFHYYDKDFNNEADTPDNFQSRRPNTSFCFLDIRSPGLGDTAMYLCATQPGGQGAYEQYFGPGTRLTVT.

This clone came up once. The junction does not match germline at one end; this may be a read error. The J gene is TRBJ1-5, the V gene TRBV5-6, with TRBD1 matching 7 bases. The CDR3 totals 15 residues. Germline CDR1 and CDR2: SGHDT and YYEEEE. CDR3 amino acids: CASSQRQGIHQPQNF. The DNA for the CDR3 is TGTGCCAGCAGCCAGAGACAGGGTATTCATCAGCCCCAGAATTTT.

This chain links TRBV27 with TRBJ1-5; D is unresolved. The germline V gene encodes CDR1 MNHEY and CDR2 SMNVEV (reference sequence). Trimming pared 8 bases from V and 1 base from J, leaving 15 bases between. The CDR3 extends over 15 amino acids. The CDR3 nucleotides are TGTGCCAGCGGGGAGAGGGCCGGGAGCAATCAGCCCCAGCATTTT. This gives the protein CASGERAGSNQPQHF.

The V gene is TRBV28, the J gene TRBJ2-7; 12 bases map to TRBD1. V dropped 5 bases and J dropped 6; count of bases not matched to a gene: 14. Germline V gene data show CDR1 as MDHEN and CDR2 as SYDVKM. The CDR3 is made up of 17 amino acids. CDR3 nucleotides: TGTGCCAGCAGTATTGGGACAGGGGGCGGCTACGGTTGCGAGCAGTACTTC. Translation: CASSIGTGGGYGCEQYF.

The chain employs TRBV7-8 and TRBJ1-1; 8 nucleotides agree with TRBD1. This CDR3 region has 14 residues. Germline loops: CDR1 SGHVS, CDR2 FQNEAQ. Trimming removed 0 bases from V and 3 bases from J; junction bases left unmatched: 0. The CDR3 sequence: CASSLATGDTEAFF. In DNA, the CDR3 is TGTGCCAGCAGCTTAGCGACAGGGGACACTGAAGCTTTCTTT.

The rearrangement uses TRBV6-5 and TRBJ2-1, with D unresolved. The germline V gene encodes CDR1 MNHEY and CDR2 SVGAGI. This CDR3 contains 13 residues. V lost 4 bases and J lost 4, with 8 bases in between. The DNA for the CDR3 is TGTGCCAGCAGTTCAATAGATTACAATGAGCAGTTCTTC. Translation gives CASSSIDYNEQFF.

The CDR3 sequence: CASSPLMGDGSYEQYF. The CDR3 DNA follows: TGTGCCAGTAGTCCCCTGATGGGCGACGGCTCCTACGAGCAGTACTTC. The chain is built from TRBV19 and TRBJ2-7, with D unresolved. CDR3 length equals 16 residues. The V and J ends lost 5 bases and 0 bases respectively, with 17 bases between them. Germline V gene data show CDR1 as LNHDA and CDR2 as SQIVND (reference sequence).

The chain recombines TRBV5-1 with TRBJ2-7; 7 bases line up with TRBD1. Unmatched junction bases numbered 3, after V lost 4 bases and J lost 2 bases. The CDR3 runs to 13 residues. Germline V gene sequence: CDR1 SGHRS, CDR2 YFSETQ. The CDR3 loop is CASSQGQTYEQYF. Here the CDR3 DNA reads TGCGCCAGCAGCCAGGGACAGACCTACGAGCAGTACTTC.

The genes are TRBV18 and TRBJ1-6, with D unresolved. The CDR3 is made up of 16 amino acids. V gave up 4 bases and J gave up 4 bases, with 14 bases separating them. The germline V gene has CDR1 KGHSH and CDR2 LQKENI. CDR3 residues: CASSLRESSYNSPLHF. CDR3 bases: TGTGCCAGCTCACTTCGCGAGAGCTCTTATAATTCACCCCTCCACTTT.

This chain connects TRBV19 to TRBJ2-7; D is undetermined. The CDR3 totals 12 residues. Trimming took 4 bases from V and 3 from J, leaving 7 bases between them. Per germline, CDR1 LNHDA and CDR2 SQIVND (reference sequence). The CDR3 loop is CASSNGGYEQYF. CDR3 DNA: TGTGCCAGTAGTAACGGCGGCTACGAGCAGTACTTC. Variable domain in full (rest from reference TRBV19 and TRBJ2-7): DGGITQSPKYLFRKEGQNVTLSCEQNLNHDAMYWYRQDPGQGLRLIYYSQIVNDFQKGDIAEGYSVSREKKESFPLTVTSAQKNPTAFYLCASSNGGYEQYFGPGTRLTVT.

The chain has TRBV6-5 and TRBJ1-2, with D possibly TRBD1 on 6 matching bases. This CDR3 comprises 12 residues. Per the germline V gene, CDR1 is MNHEY and CDR2 is SVGAGI. V was clipped by 4 bases and J by 6 bases, with 9 bases between them. The chain's CDR3 is CASSSRQDGYTF. CDR3 nucleotides: TGTGCCAGCAGTTCACGACAGGATGGCTACACCTTC.

The chain combines TRBV12-2 with TRBJ1-2; the D segment call TRBD1 is taken from the table without a DNA check. TRBV12-2 corresponds to a pseudogene. The CDR3 contains 15 residues. The CDR3 is CASRLGRGMDYGYTF. DNA of the CDR3: TGTGCAAGTCGCTTAGGCAGGGGGATGGACTATGGCTACACCTTC.

The chain has TRBV18 and TRBJ1-1; D gene ambiguous. CDR3 size: 14 residues. Germline V gene lookup returns CDR1 KGHSH and CDR2 LQKENI. Trimming stripped 2 bases from V and 4 bases from J, with 11 bases between. DNA for the CDR3: TGTGCCAGCTCACCAGAGGGTTGGGCCACTGAAGCTTTCTTT. This gives the protein CASSPEGWATEAFF.

The chain's CDR3 is CASSLFGGSDEQFF. CDR3 in DNA: TGTGCCAGCAGCTTATTCGGGGGTAGCGATGAGCAGTTCTTC. The chain has TRBV7-2 and TRBJ2-1; a possible D gene is TRBD2 (6 bases). This CDR3 is built from 14 residues. The germline CDR1 and CDR2 sequences are SGHTA and FQGNSA. Trimming shortened V by 2 bases and J by 8 bases, and 13 bases separated the two germline ends.

The chain is built from TRBV2 and TRBJ1-1; 7 nucleotides line up with TRBD1. The CDR3 consists of 13 residues. Germline trimming cut 9 bases from V and 2 bases from J; bases unmatched to any gene: 6. Germline loops: CDR1 SNHLY, CDR2 FYNNEI. CDR3 nucleotides: TGTGCCAGGGGGACAGTTGGAAACACTGAAGCTTTCTTT. It yields the protein CARGTVGNTEAFF.

This sequence joins TRBV28 and TRBJ2-3, with TRBD1 matching 10 bases. This CDR3 comprises 15 residues. Per the germline V gene, CDR1 is MDHEN and CDR2 is SYDVKM. Losses at the gene ends were 6 bases for V and 3 bases for J; bases not matched to a gene: 6. CDR3 sequence (DNA): TGTGCCAGCAGGACAGGGGGCGCGGGGACAGATACGCAGTATTTT. Protein: CASRTGGAGTDTQYF.

The chain carries TRBV6-4 and TRBJ2-1; 10 nucleotides match TRBD2. V lost 3 bases, J lost 6 bases, and 5 bases stayed unmatched. Looked up from germline, CDR1 is MRHNA and CDR2 is SNTAGT. This CDR3 comprises 15 residues. DNA for the CDR3: TGTGCCAGCAGTGAGAGCGGGGGGGCCGGCAATGAGCAGTTCTTC. It is translated as CASSESGGAGNEQFF.

This chain joins TRBV12-2 and TRBJ1-4; whether TRBD1, the table's D call, matches the DNA was not checked. TRBV12-2 is termed a pseudogene. The CDR3 is 15 amino acids. The CDR3 here is CASRLNLQGDEKLFF. CDR3 nucleotides: TGTGCAAGTCGCTTAAATTTGCAGGGGGATGAAAAACTGTTTTTT.